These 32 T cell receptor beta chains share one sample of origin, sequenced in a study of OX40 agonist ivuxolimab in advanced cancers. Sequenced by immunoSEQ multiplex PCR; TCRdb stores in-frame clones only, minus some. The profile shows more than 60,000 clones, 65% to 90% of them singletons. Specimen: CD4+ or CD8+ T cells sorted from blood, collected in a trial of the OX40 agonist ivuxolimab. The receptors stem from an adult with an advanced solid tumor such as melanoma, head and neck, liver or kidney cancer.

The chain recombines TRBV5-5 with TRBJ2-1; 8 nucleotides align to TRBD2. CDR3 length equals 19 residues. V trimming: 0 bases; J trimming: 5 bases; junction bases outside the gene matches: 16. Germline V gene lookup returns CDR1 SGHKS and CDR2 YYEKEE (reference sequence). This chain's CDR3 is CASSLDPVRGVALNNEQFF. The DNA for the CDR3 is TGTGCCAGCAGCTTGGATCCGGTGCGGGGGGTTGCCCTAAACAATGAGCAGTTCTTC.

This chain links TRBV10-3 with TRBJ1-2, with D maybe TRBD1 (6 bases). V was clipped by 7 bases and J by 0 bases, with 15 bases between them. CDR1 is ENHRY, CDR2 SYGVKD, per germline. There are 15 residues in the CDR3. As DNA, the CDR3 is TGTGCCATCACACCCGGACAGCAAGCTAACTATGGCTACACCTTC. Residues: CAITPGQQANYGYTF.

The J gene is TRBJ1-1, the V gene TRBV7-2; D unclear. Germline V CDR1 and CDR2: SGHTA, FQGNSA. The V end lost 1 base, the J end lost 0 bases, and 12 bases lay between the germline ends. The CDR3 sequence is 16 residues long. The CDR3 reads CASSLEGGSLNTEAFF. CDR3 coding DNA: TGTGCCAGCAGCTTAGAAGGAGGGTCACTGAACACTGAAGCTTTCTTT. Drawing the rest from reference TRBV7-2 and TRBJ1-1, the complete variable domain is GAGVSQSPSNKVTEKGKDVELRCDPISGHTALYWYRQSLGQGLEFLIYFQGNSAPDKSGLPSDRFSAERTGGSVSTLTIQRTQQEDSAVYLCASSLEGGSLNTEAFFGQGTRLTVV.

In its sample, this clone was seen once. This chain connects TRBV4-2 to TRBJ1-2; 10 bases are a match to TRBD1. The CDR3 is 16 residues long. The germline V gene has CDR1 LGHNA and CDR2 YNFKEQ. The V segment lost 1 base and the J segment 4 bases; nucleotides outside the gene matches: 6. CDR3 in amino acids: CASSQGGTGAPYGYTF. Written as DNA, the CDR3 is TGTGCCAGCAGCCAAGGGGGGACAGGGGCCCCCTATGGCTACACCTTC.

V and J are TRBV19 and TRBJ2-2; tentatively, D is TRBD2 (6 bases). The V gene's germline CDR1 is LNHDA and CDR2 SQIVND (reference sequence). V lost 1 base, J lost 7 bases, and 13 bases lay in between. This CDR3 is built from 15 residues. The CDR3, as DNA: TGTGCCAGTAGTATAGGCCTCTTGGGAGGCGGGGAGCTGTTTTTT. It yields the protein CASSIGLLGGGELFF.

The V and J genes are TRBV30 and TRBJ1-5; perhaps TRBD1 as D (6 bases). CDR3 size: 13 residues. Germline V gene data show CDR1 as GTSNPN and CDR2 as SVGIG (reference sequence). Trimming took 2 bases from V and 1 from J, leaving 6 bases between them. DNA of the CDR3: TGTGCCTGGAGTACAGGGAGCAATCAGCCCCAGCATTTT. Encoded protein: CAWSTGSNQPQHF.

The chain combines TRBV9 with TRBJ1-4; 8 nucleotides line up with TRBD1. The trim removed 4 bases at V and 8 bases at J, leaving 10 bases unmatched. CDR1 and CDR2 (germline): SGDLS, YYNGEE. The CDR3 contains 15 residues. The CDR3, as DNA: TGTGCCAGCAGCCCCCGGACAGGGAGAGGGGAAAAACTGTTTTTT. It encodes CASSPRTGRGEKLFF.

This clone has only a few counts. Here the CDR3 reads CASSEGYSNQPQHF. The CDR3 nucleotides read TGTGCCAGCAGTGAAGGCTACAGCAATCAGCCCCAGCATTTT. This chain uses TRBV6-1 with TRBJ1-5; D is unclear. The CDR3 is 14 residues long. Trimming took off 1 base at V and 1 base at J, with 5 bases between the two ends. Germline V gene data show CDR1 as MNHNS and CDR2 as SASEGT.

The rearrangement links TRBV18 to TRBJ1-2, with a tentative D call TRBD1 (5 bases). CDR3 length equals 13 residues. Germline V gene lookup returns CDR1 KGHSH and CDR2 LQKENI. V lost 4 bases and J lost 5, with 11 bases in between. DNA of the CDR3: TGTGCCAGCTCACTTGGCCGGGGGTATGGCTACACCTTC. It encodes CASSLGRGYGYTF.

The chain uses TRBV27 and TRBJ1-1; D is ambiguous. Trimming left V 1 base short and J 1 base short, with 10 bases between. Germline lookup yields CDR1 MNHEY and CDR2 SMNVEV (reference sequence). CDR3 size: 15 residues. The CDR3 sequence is CASSLYRVPNTEAFF. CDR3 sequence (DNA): TGTGCCAGCAGTTTATACCGGGTCCCGAACACTGAAGCTTTCTTT.

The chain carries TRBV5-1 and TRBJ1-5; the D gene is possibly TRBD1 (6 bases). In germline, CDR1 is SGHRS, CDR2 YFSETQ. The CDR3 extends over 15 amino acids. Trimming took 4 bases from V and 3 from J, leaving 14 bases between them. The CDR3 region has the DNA TGCGCCAGCAGCCGGGGGCAAGGGGACAATCAGCCCCAGCATTTT. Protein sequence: CASSRGQGDNQPQHF.

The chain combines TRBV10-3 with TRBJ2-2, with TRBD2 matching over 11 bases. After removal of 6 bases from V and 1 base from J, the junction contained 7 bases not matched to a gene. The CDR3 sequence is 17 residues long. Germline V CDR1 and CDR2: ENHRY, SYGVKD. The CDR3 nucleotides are TGTGCCATCAGCAAAATGGGGACTAGCGGGAACACCGGGGAGCTGTTTTTT. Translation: CAISKMGTSGNTGELFF.

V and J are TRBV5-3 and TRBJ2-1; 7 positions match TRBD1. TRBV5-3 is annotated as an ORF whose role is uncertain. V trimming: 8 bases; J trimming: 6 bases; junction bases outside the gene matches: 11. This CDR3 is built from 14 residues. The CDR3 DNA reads TGTGCCAGCAGCCCAGAGGGACAGCTCAATGAGCAGTTCTTC. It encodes CASSPEGQLNEQFF.

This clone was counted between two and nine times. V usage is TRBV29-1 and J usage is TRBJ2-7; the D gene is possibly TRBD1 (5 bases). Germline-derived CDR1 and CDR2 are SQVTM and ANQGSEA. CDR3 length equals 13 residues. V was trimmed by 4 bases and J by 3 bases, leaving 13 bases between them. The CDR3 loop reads CSVVGAVVYEQYF. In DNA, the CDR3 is TGCAGCGTTGTAGGGGCAGTCGTCTACGAGCAGTACTTC.

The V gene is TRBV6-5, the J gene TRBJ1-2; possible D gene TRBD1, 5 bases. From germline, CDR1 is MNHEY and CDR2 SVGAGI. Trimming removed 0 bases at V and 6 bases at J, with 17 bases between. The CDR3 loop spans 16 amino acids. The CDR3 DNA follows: TGTGCCAGCAGTTACTCCTCCGGGGCCCCTACTGATGGCTACACCTTC. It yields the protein CASSYSSGAPTDGYTF.

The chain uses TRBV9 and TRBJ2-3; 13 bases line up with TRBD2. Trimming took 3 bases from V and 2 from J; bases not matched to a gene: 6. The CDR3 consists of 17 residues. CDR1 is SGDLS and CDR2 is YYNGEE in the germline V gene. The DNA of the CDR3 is TGTGCCAGCAGCGGCCGACTAGCGGGGGGCCTCACAGATACGCAGTATTTT. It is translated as CASSGRLAGGLTDTQYF. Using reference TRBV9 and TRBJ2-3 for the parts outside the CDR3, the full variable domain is DSGVTQTPKHLITATGQRVTLRCSPRSGDLSVYWYQQSLDQGLQFLIQYYNGEERAKGNILERFSAQQFPDLHSELNLSSLELGDSALYFCASSGRLAGGLTDTQYFGPGTRLTVL.

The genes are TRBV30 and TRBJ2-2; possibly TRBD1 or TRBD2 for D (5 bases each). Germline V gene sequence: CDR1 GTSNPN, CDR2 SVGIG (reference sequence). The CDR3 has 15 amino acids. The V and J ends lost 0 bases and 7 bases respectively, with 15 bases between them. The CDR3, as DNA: TGTGCCTGGAGTGTGGGGGATCCTTCCGACGGGGAGCTGTTTTTT. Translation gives CAWSVGDPSDGELFF.

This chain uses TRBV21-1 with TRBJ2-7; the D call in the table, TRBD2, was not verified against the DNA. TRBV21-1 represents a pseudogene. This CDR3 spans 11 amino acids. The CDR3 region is CASRKRYEQYF. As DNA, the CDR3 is TGTGCCAGCAGGAAGAGATACGAGCAGTACTTC.

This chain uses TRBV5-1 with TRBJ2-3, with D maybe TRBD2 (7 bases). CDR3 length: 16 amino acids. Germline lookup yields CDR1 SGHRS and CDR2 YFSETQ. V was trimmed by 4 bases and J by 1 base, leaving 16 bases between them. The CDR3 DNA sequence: TGCGCCAGCAGCGGCGGACTAGGGGGAGGCACAGATACGCAGTATTTT. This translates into CASSGGLGGGTDTQYF.

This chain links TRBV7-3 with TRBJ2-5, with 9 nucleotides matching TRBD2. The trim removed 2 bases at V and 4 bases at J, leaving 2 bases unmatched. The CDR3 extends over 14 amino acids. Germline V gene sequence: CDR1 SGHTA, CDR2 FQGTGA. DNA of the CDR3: TGTGCCAGCAGCTTAGCGGGGGGGCGAGAGACCCAGTACTTC. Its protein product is CASSLAGGRETQYF.

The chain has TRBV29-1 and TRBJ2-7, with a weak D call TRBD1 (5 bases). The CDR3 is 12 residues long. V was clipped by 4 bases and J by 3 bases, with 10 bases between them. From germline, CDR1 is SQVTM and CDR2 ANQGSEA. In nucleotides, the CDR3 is TGCAGCGTTGGGGCCAGGGACTACGAGCAGTACTTC. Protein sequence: CSVGARDYEQYF.

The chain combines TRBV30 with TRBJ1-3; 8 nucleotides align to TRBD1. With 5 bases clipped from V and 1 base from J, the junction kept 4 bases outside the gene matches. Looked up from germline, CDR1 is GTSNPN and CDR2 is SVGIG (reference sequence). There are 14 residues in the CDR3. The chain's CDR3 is CAWGRGLSGNTIYF. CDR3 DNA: TGTGCCTGGGGCAGGGGGCTATCTGGAAACACCATATATTTT.

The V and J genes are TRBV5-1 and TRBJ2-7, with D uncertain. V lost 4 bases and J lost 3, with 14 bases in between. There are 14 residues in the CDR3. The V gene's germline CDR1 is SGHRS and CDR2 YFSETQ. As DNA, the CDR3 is TGCGCCAGCAGCCCAACCTCCGCCAGCTACGAGCAGTACTTC. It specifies CASSPTSASYEQYF.

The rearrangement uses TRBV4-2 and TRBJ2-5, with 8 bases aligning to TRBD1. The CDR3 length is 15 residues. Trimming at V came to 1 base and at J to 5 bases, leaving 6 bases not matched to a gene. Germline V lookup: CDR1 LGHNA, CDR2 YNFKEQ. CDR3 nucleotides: TGTGCCAGCAGCCAAGGGCAGGGGGCGCGGGAGACCCAGTACTTC. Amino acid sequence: CASSQGQGARETQYF.

The CDR3 bases are TGTGCCAGCAGCCACCTCGGCAGGGAGGAGGAGACCCAGTACTTC. This translates into CASSHLGREEETQYF. The chain links TRBV7-3 to TRBJ2-5, with a weak D call TRBD2 (6 bases). The CDR3 is 15 residues long. V lost 5 bases to trimming and J lost 5 bases, with 18 bases between them. Germline-derived CDR1 and CDR2 are SGHTA and FQGTGA.

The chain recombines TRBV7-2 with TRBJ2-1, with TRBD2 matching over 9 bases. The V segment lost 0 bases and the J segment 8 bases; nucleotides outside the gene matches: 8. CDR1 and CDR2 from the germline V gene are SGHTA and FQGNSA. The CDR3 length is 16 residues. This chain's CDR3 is CASSLARRGGPDEQFF. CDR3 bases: TGTGCCAGCAGCTTAGCCAGGCGGGGGGGCCCTGATGAGCAGTTCTTC.

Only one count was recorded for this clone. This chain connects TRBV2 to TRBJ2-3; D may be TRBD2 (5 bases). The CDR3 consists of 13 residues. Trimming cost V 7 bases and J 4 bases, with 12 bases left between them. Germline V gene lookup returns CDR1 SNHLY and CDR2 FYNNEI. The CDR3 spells CASNRGAADTQYF. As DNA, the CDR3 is TGTGCCAGCAACCGGGGAGCGGCAGATACGCAGTATTTT. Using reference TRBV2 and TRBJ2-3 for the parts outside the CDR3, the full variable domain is EPEVTQTPSHQVTQMGQEVILRCVPISNHLYFYWYRQILGQKVEFLVSFYNNEISEKSEIFDDQFSVERPDGSNFTLKIRSTKLEDSAMYFCASNRGAADTQYFGPGTRLTVL.

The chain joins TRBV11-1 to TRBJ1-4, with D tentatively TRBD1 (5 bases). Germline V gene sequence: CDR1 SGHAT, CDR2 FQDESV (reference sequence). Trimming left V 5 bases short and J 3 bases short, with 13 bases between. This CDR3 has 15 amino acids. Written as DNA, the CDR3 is TGTGCCAGCAGCCCTCATGGGGGATCTAATGAAAAACTGTTTTTT. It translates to CASSPHGGSNEKLFF.

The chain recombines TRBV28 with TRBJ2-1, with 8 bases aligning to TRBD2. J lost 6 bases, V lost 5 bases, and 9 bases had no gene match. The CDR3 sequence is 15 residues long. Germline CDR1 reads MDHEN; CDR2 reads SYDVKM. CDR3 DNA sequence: TGTGCCAGCAGTCGGGGGGGAGAAGGGAGCAATGAGCAGTTCTTC. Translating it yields CASSRGGEGSNEQFF.

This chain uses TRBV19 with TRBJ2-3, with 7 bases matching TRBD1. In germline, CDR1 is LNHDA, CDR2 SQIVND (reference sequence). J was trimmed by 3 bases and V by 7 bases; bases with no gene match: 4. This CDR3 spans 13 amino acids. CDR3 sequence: CASNQGETDTQYF. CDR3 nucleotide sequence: TGTGCCAGTAACCAGGGGGAGACAGATACGCAGTATTTT.

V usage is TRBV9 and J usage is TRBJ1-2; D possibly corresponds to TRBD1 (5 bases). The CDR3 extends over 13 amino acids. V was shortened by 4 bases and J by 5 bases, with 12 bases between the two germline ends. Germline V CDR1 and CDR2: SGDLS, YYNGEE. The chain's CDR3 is CASSSGGGYGYTF. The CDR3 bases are TGTGCCAGCAGCTCTGGCGGGGGGTATGGCTACACCTTC.

The CDR3 DNA sequence: TGTGCCAGCAGCGGATACGAGTACAATGAGCAGTTCTTC. It translates to CASSGYEYNEQFF. This chain connects TRBV2 to TRBJ2-1; D is unclear. This CDR3 region has 13 residues. V was shortened by 6 bases and J by 4 bases, with 10 bases between the two germline ends. Germline assignment: CDR1 SNHLY and CDR2 FYNNEI.